The rows below give T cell receptor beta chains drawn from one sample of a study of OX40 agonist ivuxolimab in advanced cancers. Profiling relied on immunoSEQ multiplex PCR, and the TCRdb table lists in-frame clones only, not all of them. Here the sample spans around 94,000 clones, around nine tenths being singletons. The sample here was CD4+ or CD8+ T cells sorted from blood, taken in a trial of the OX40 agonist ivuxolimab. The receptor set was obtained from an adult with an advanced solid tumor such as melanoma, head and neck, liver or kidney cancer. The conserved cysteine and the conserved F or W are not part of the CDR3 here.

TRBJ2-1	TRBV6-4	ASSDRAGAFDEQF
TRBJ2-3	TRBV5-1	ASSRGGTDTQY
TRBJ2-3	TRBV19	ASRGVTDTQY
TRBJ2-1	TRBV5-4	ASSLPLAGGYNEQF
TRBJ2-7	TRBV19	ASSDPRDSYEQY
TRBJ2-5	TRBV19	ASSAYRRGETQY
TRBJ1-1	TRBV2	ASSEHGSSNTEAF
TRBJ2-3	TRBV5-4	ASSPGVTADTQY
TRBJ1-6	TRBV19	ASSYVPSPAARSPLH
TRBJ2-5	TRBV19	ASSIRGRGVLRETQY
TRBJ2-5	TRBV7-6	ASSLAPSGGSQETQY
TRBJ1-2	TRBV5-6	ASSYRAGANYGYT
TRBJ2-3	TRBV6-5	ASSYWGGSDTQY
TRBJ2-1	TRBV19	ASSTSGNEQF
TRBJ2-3	TRBV2	ASSPAGDTQY
TRBJ2-1	TRBV19	ASSTPQGNEQF
TRBJ2-3	TRBV19	ASSRQGRGGTDTQY
TRBJ2-1	TRBV7-2	ASSLGGQAYNEQF
TRBJ1-6	TRBV5-6	ASSYRDRNSPLH
TRBJ1-6	TRBV6-5	ASSFSTGQASPLH
TRBJ2-5	TRBV2	ASSPRLVETQY
TRBJ1-2	TRBV7-9	ASSILGGQGGNYGYT
TRBJ1-2	TRBV4-1	ASSQGFNSGYT
TRBJ2-1	TRBV5-1	ASSLAGNNEQF
TRBJ1-4	TRBV9	ASSATGTTQKLF
TRBJ1-2	TRBV19	ASRSRGLVYGYT
TRBJ1-1	TRBV14	ASSQDGQGAIMNTEAF
TRBJ1-1	TRBV11-2	ASSLGPLSLGNTEAF
TRBJ1-5	TRBV6-1	ASSVFGVDQPQH
TRBJ2-7	TRBV7-3	ASSASGGYEQY
TRBJ2-2	TRBV7-3	ASSRSETGELF
TRBJ2-7	TRBV6-6	ASSLSGLAYEQY
TRBJ1-1	TRBV7-9	ASSLALSRGDTEAF
TRBJ1-1	TRBV27	ASSLSYRNTEAF
TRBJ2-1	TRBV5-1	ASSLEAARV
TRBJ1-5	TRBV6-6	ASSYTDGSNQPQH
TRBJ1-5	TRBV18	ASSGTGGGFGNQPQH
TRBJ1-4	TRBV7-4	ASSPVTGREKLF
TRBJ1-2	TRBV14	ASSQDTLQARPIGYT
TRBJ2-3	TRBV5-4	ASSVGGDTDTQY
TRBJ2-1	TRBV5-4	ASSLVGTGERNYNEQF
TRBJ2-7	TRBV27	ASSPRAGGGYEQY
TRBJ2-2	TRBV7-6	ASSGPSGGAIGELF
TRBJ1-1	TRBV27	ASSGYRGGTEAF
TRBJ2-4	TRBV7-2	ASSRSSGRKNIQY
TRBJ1-5	TRBV21-1	ASSKGRRGRGPQH
TRBJ2-3	TRBV12-5	ASGFGPGGGTDTQY
TRBJ2-7	TRBV16	ASSQQRLGGPYEQY
TRBJ1-1	TRBV9	ASTPHLRGPSEAF